This TCR beta chain is from a study of shared clonotypes between healthy human individuals. Across the study: A couple of women and a few men aged 18 to 49 made up the donors.

The run depth of the assay was deep. The assay was immunoSEQ multiplex PCR, and TCRdb's table has in-frame clones only and misses some. The sample has about 2,500,000 clones, approximately 90% seen once; the top ten hold more than 0.12%. The donors, healthy adults who were HIV-negative, had experienced no recent acute infections or vaccinations. The TCR originated in a man in his late teens or twenties in good health. The sequencing sample was made of naive CD4+ T cells sorted from blood. Subset denoted: CD45RA+ positively selected.

CDR3: CASSQGQGISGNTIYF. The DNA of the CDR3 is TGCGCCAGCAGCCAAGGTCAGGGTATCTCTGGAAACACCATATATTTT. This chain uses TRBV4-1 with TRBJ1-3; TRBD1 might be the D (5 bases). The ends were cut back, 1 base at V and 0 bases at J, with 10 bases in the middle. Germline loops: CDR1 MGHRA, CDR2 YSYEKL. This CDR3 spans 16 amino acids.